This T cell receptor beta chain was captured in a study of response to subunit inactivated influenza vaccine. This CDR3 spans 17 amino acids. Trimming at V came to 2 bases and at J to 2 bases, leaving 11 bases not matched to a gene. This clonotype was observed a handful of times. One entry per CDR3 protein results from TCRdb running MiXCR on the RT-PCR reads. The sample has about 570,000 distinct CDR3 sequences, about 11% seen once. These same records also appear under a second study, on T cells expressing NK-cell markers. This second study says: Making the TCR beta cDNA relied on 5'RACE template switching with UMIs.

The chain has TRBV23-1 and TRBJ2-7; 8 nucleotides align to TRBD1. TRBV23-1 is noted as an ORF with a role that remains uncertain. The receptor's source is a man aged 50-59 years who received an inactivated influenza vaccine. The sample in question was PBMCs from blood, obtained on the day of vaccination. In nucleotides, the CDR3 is TGCGCCAGCAGTCAACCCCCGACAGGGGTCCTCACCTACGAGCAGTACTTC. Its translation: CASSQPPTGVLTYEQYF.